This T cell receptor (beta chain) came from a study of CD8 T cells in ankylosing spondylitis (dated by TCRdb to 2015 to 2018). Regarding the complete study: The study set out to find disease-linked TCR variants by profiling T cell receptor beta repertoires in ankylosing spondylitis patients and healthy donors. Peripheral blood was sampled, and synovial fluid was also collected from ankylosing spondylitis patients. In total, the full study cohort was made up of some 110 healthy donors and 25 or so ankylosing spondylitis patients. What the authors observed across the whole study: Some motif variants were previously reported in synovial fluid and blood of reactive arthritis patients, suggesting common disease-initiation mechanisms. The disease-linked clones had a CD8+ phenotype and were found at relatively low frequencies in peripheral blood. The disease-linked clones were reported to be significantly enriched in matched synovial fluid samples from ankylosing spondylitis patients. A TCR beta motif made up of under ten highly homologous amino acid variants appeared to be characteristic of blood from ankylosing spondylitis patients.

Measured from the cysteine to the phenylalanine, the CDR3 is 15 residues long. The kept DNA is CDR3 alone, 45 bases in frame from the first base. CDR1 and CDR2, per the germline V gene (reference sequence), are SEHNR and FQNEAQ. Unmatched junction bases come to 7, with V trimmed by 5 bases and J by 2 bases. TCRdb lists the instrument as Illumina HiSeq 2500. Quantitative 5'-RACE with molecular barcodes was the method used to prepare the TCR beta libraries. Concerning the study's data processing: A new computational method, built on a probabilistic model of VDJ rearrangement, was used to identify disease-linked TCR variants. In TCRdb, the public reads were trimmed at Q25 with fastp and aligned with MiXCR, with productive beta chains retained. For every CDR3 protein sequence, its rows merge into one entry that carries the most common genes and DNA. TCRdb's processing, not the authors' own work, is the source of the V and J calls. The sample records about 400,000 distinct CDR3 sequences, approximately 20% of which are singletons. Less than 20% of the sample is held by the ten biggest clonotypes.

This clonotype has just a few counts. There is no known antigen for this receptor. Base qualities were left out, and no much larger clone turns up one base away. Sequenced: blood, either unsorted or a sorted T cell fraction (not recorded which). The chain employs TRBV7-9 and TRBJ2-3, with TRBD1 matching 7 junction bases. The clonotype comes from a male donor with ankylosing spondylitis. The DNA is TGTGCCAGCAGCCCGGACAGGTTCCCCACAGATACGCAGTATTTT. Its product reads: CASSPDRFPTDTQYF.